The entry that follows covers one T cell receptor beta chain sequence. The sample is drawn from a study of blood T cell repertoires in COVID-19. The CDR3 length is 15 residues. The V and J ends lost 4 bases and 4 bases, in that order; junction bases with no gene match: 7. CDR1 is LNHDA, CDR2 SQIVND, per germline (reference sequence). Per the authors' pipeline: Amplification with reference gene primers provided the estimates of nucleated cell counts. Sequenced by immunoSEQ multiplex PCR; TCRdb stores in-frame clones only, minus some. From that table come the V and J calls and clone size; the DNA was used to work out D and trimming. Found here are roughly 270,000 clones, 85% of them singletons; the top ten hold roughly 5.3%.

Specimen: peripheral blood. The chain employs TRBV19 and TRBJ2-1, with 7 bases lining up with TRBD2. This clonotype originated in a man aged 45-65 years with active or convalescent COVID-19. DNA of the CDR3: TGTGCCAGTAGTAGGGCCGGGAGGTCTTACAATGAGCAGTTCTTC. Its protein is CASSRAGRSYNEQFF.